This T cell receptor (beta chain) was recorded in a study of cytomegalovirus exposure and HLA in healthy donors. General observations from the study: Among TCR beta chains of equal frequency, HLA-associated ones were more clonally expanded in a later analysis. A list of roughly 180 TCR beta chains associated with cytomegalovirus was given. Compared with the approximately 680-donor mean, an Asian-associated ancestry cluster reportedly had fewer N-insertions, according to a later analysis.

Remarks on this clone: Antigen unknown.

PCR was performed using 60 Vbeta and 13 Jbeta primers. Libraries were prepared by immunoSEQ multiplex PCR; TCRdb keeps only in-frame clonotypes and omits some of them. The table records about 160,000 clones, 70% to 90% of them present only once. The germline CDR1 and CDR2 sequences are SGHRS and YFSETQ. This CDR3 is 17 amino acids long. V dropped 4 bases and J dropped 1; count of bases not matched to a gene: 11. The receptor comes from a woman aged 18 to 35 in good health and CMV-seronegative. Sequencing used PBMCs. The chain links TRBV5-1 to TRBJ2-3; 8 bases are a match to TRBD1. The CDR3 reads CASSRAPGGAGTDTQYF. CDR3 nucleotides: TGCGCCAGCAGCCGGGCACCAGGGGGCGCTGGCACAGATACGCAGTATTTT.